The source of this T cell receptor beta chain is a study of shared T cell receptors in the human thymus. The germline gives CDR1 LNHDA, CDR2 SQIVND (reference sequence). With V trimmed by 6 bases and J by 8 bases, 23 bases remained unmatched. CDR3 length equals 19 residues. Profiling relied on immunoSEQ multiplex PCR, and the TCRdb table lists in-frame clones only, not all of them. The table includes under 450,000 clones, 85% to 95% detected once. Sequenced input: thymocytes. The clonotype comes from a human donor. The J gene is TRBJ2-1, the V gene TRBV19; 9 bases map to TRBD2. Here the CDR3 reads CASRRVVAGVIPPIDEQFF. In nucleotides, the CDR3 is TGTGCCAGTAGACGCGTTGTAGCGGGAGTTATCCCTCCAATCGATGAGCAGTTCTTC.